A selection of T cell receptor beta chains follows, all from one sample in a study of blood T cell repertoires in COVID-19. Only in-frame clones appear in the TCRdb table, and some are missing; sequencing was by immunoSEQ multiplex PCR. The repertoire includes approximately 89,000 clones, 75% to 90% of them detected once, and 15% to 20% sits in the top ten. The sample comprised peripheral blood. The origin of the receptors is a woman older than 75 with acute or convalescent COVID-19. Both conserved end residues are part of each CDR3. The order of the fields is D gene, V gene, clone size, J gene, CDR3 DNA, CDR3 protein. The D gene is left open where the match is weak. Expanded clones get a size class; other rows say once, few or many, or leave the size out.

TRBD2	TRBV24-1	-	TRBJ2-3	TGTGCCACCAGTGATTTGCCGATACTAGCGGGAAAAAAACTAGATACGCAGTATTTT	CATSDLPILAGKKLDTQYF
-	TRBV14	-	TRBJ2-6	TGTGCCAGCAGCCAAGATCCCCCAGGGTACCCCTCTGGGGCCAACGTCCTGACTTTC	CASSQDPPGYPSGANVLTF
TRBD1	TRBV11-2	-	TRBJ2-3	TGTGCCAGCAGCCGACCTCAGACAGGGATCGGCGATACGCAGTATTTT	CASSRPQTGIGDTQYF
-	TRBV3-1/TRBV3-2	-	TRBJ2-2	TGTGCCAGCAGCCGAGGACAGAGTTCAACCGGGGAGCTGTTTTTT	CASSRGQSSTGELFF
-	TRBV12-3/TRBV12-4	once	TRBJ2-7	TGTGCCAGCAGTTTTTCAGGCTCCTACGAGCAGTACTTC	CASSFSGSYEQYF
-	TRBV7-2	-	TRBJ2-4	TGTGCCAGCAGCCAGACGGGACTTGGGACCAAAAACATTCAGTACTTC	CASSQTGLGTKNIQYF
TRBD2	TRBV19	few	TRBJ2-7	TGTGCCAGTAGTATAGGATACAGGGACCCTAGCGGGACCACCTACGAGCAGTACTTC	CASSIGYRDPSGTTYEQYF
-	TRBV5-6	-	TRBJ1-5	TGTGCCAGCAGCTCTTCGTCCTTTCAGCCCCAGCATTTT	CASSSSSFQPQHF
TRBD1	TRBV6-4	-	TRBJ1-2	TGTGCCAGCAGCCTCCAGGCCGGGACAGGGAATGGCTACACCTTC	CASSLQAGTGNGYTF
TRBD1	TRBV18	-	TRBJ1-6	TGTGCCAGCTCCGTCACCGGGACAGGGGTTTCACCCCTCCACTTT	CASSVTGTGVSPLHF
TRBD1	TRBV27	few	TRBJ2-3	TGTGCCAGCAGGAAGGACAGGGGACCCACAGATACGCAGTATTTT	CASRKDRGPTDTQYF
TRBD1	TRBV6-6	-	TRBJ2-1	TGTGCCAGCAGTCCACGGGGACAGAGCCTCAATGAGCAGTTCTTC	CASSPRGQSLNEQFF
-	TRBV6-1	-	TRBJ1-6	TGTGCCAGCAGTGAAAACAGCAATTCACCCCTCCACTTT	CASSENSNSPLHF
TRBD1	TRBV7-9	-	TRBJ2-1	TGTGCCAGCAGCTCTAATACAGGGGATGAGCAGTTCTTC	CASSSNTGDEQFF
TRBD1	TRBV5-1	once	TRBJ2-5	TGCGCCAGCAGCCTATCCGGGACAGCGTACCAAGAGACCCAGTACTTC	CASSLSGTAYQETQYF
TRBD1	TRBV3-1/TRBV3-2	-	TRBJ1-2	TGTGCCAGCAGCCGACAAATCTGGGGACAGGGGGTTTATGGCTACACCTTC	CASSRQIWGQGVYGYTF
TRBD1	TRBV7-2	-	TRBJ1-2	TGTGCCAGCAGCTTAGCGCGGGGACAGGGGGCGGGTGGCTACACCTTC	CASSLARGQGAGGYTF
TRBD2	TRBV7-7	-	TRBJ2-5	TGTGCCAGCAGCGAGACTAGCGGAAGATGGGAGACCCAGTACTTC	CASSETSGRWETQYF
TRBD1	TRBV18	medium-sized	TRBJ2-2	TGTGCCAGCCCCGAGCAAGGGGGCTCCGGGGAGCTGTTTTTT	CASPEQGGSGELFF
-	TRBV5-1	-	TRBJ2-5	TGCGCCAGCAGCTTCAACCCTAGTACTGAGACCCAGTACTTC	CASSFNPSTETQYF
-	TRBV29-1	few	TRBJ1-1	TGCAGCGTTGTAGGACAGACTGAAGCTTTCTTT	CSVVGQTEAFF
-	TRBV12-2	-	TRBJ2-5	TGTGCAAGTCGCTTCCGAAGGATAGTTACGGGGTTACTCCAAGAGACCCAGTACTTC	CASRFRRIVTGLLQETQYF
-	TRBV7-3	once	TRBJ1-2	TGTGCCAGCAGACCTGGAGGAGACCCCTATGGCTACACCTTC	CASRPGGDPYGYTF
TRBD1	TRBV10-2	-	TRBJ1-2	TGCGCCAGCAGCTCGGACAGGTCTTATGGCTACACCTTC	CASSSDRSYGYTF
TRBD1	TRBV19	-	TRBJ1-1	TGTGCCAGTAGTGACAGGGGGATCGGGAACACTGAAGCTTTCTTT	CASSDRGIGNTEAFF
-	TRBV7-9	few	TRBJ2-7	TGTGCCAGCAGCCCCGAGGACACAGATTACGAGCAGTACTTC	CASSPEDTDYEQYF
TRBD2	TRBV11-2	few	TRBJ2-3	TGTGCCAGCAGCTTACGACTAGCGGGGGGGCGGGGCACAGATACGCAGTATTTT	CASSLRLAGGRGTDTQYF
-	TRBV2	-	TRBJ2-6	TGTGCCAGCAGTGCCTCTGGGCACTCTGGGGCCAACGTCCTGACTTTC	CASSASGHSGANVLTF
TRBD2	TRBV24-1	-	TRBJ2-2	TGTGCCACCAGTGATTTGGAACTAGCGGGGACCGGGGAGCTGTTTTTT	CATSDLELAGTGELFF
-	TRBV4-1	-	TRBJ1-2	TGCGCCAGCAGCCAAGAGGCCACTAACTATGGCTACACCTTC	CASSQEATNYGYTF
-	TRBV7-3	-	TRBJ1-2	TGTGCCAGCAGCTTCCAGTCTAACTATGGCTACACCTTC	CASSFQSNYGYTF
-	TRBV11-2	-	TRBJ1-5	TGTGCCAGCAGCCGGACAGACAATCAGCCCCAGCATTTT	CASSRTDNQPQHF
TRBD1	TRBV2	few	TRBJ1-5	TGTGCCAGCAGTGACCGGACAGGGAGGAATCAGCCCCAGCATTTT	CASSDRTGRNQPQHF
-	TRBV13	-	TRBJ2-1	TGTGCCAGCAGCGCGGACTCCTCCCCTTACAATGAGCAGTTCTTC	CASSADSSPYNEQFF
-	TRBV3-1/TRBV3-2	-	TRBJ1-1	TGTGCCAGCAGCCAAGATTGGGGAGGTGGGGCTTTCTTT	CASSQDWGGGAFF
-	TRBV12-5	-	TRBJ1-3	TGTGCTAGTGGTTCTAACTCTGGAAACACCATATATTTT	CASGSNSGNTIYF
TRBD1	TRBV2	-	TRBJ2-3	TGTGCCAGCAGCGGACAGGGGACCACAGATACGCAGTATTTT	CASSGQGTTDTQYF
-	TRBV6-5	-	TRBJ1-2	TGTGCCAGCAGTTACTCAGAGGGACAAGGACCCGGTGGCTACACCTTC	CASSYSEGQGPGGYTF
-	TRBV6-5	-	TRBJ2-1	TGTGCCAGCAAGCCCCTTCAGGGTTACAATGAGCAGTTCTTC	CASKPLQGYNEQFF
-	TRBV5-4	-	TRBJ1-2	TGTGCCAGCAGCCGGGCGGGGACGGGCTACACCTTC	CASSRAGTGYTF
-	TRBV27	-	TRBJ2-1	TGTGCCAGCAGTCACTCCTACAATGAGCAGTTCTTC	CASSHSYNEQFF
TRBD1	TRBV5-1	many	TRBJ2-3	TGCGCCAGCAGCCCGGGACAGAGCACAGATACGCAGTATTTT	CASSPGQSTDTQYF
TRBD1	TRBV7-9	-	TRBJ1-1	TGTGCCAGCACCAAATGGGACAGGGGCCGGGATGAAGCTTTCTTT	CASTKWDRGRDEAFF
-	TRBV5-8	-	TRBJ2-3	TGTGCCAGCAGCCCCGGGGTTAGAAGACGAGATACGCAGTATTTT	CASSPGVRRRDTQYF
-	TRBV11-2	-	TRBJ1-1	TGTGCCAGCAGCTCCCGGACAGACACTGAAGCTTTCTTT	CASSSRTDTEAFF
TRBD2	TRBV19	-	TRBJ2-2	TGTGCCAGTAGTTCCCCGGGACTAGCGGCGAGAGGCGGGGAGCTGTTTTTT	CASSSPGLAARGGELFF